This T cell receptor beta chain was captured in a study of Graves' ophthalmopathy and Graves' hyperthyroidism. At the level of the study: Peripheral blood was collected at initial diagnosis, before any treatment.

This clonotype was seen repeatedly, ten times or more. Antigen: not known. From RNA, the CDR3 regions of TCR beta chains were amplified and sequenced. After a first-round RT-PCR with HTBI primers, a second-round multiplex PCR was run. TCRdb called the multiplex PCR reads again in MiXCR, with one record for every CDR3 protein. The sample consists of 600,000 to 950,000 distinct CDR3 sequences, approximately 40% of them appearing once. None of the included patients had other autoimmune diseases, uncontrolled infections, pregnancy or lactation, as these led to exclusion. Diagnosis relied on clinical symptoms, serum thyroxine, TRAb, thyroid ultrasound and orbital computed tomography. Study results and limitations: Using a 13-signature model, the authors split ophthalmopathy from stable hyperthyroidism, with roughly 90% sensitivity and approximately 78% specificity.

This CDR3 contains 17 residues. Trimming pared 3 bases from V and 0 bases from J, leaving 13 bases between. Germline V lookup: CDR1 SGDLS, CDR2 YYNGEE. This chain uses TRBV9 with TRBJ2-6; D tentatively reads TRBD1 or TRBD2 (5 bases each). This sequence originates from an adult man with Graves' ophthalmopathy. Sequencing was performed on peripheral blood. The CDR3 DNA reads TGTGCCAGCAGCGGTGGGGGACGGCACTCTGGGGCCAACGTCCTGACTTTC. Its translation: CASSGGGRHSGANVLTF.